This TCR beta chain stems from a study of T cells in Graves' hyperthyroidism and ophthalmopathy (dated by TCRdb to 2018 to 2020). As for the study more broadly: To identify distinguishing TCR V-J signatures, a discovery cohort of around 100 patients was used, comprising 43 with Graves' ophthalmopathy and some 57 with stable Graves' hyperthyroidism. Following sampling, methimazole starting at 30 mg daily was given to hyperthyroidism patients, and high-dose intravenous methylprednisolone was given to ophthalmopathy patients. The roughly 91 discovery patients were randomly divided into training and test sets at a 7:3 ratio. In more than five Graves' hyperthyroidism patients, the study also compared T-cell repertoires from thyroid tissue with T-cell repertoires from blood. Prospective prediction of ophthalmopathy was tested in an independent validation cohort of under 20 hyperthyroidism patients and 15 to 17 patients who later progressed to ophthalmopathy. According to the paper, TCR Vbeta CDR3 sequencing was carried out on 120 to 150 peripheral blood samples, which came from around 43 ophthalmopathy, under 85 hyperthyroidism and approximately 17 progressor patients.

Amplification of TCR beta CDR3 regions was carried out from RNA transcripts. A first-round RT-PCR of the TCR CDR3 used the HTBI primer set with the Qiagen OneStep RT-PCR kit. A second multiplex PCR round built the libraries, followed by size selection and purification. Libraries were sequenced paired-end with 100 bp reads on an Illumina HiSeq2000. The study's own analysis went as follows. SOAPnuke was used to process the raw data, throwing out any read that contained adapters or uncalled bases, had a mean Phred below 15, or lacked an exact constant-primer or identifier match. COPE v1.2.5 was used to merge the high-quality paired reads, and each unique nucleotide sequence was defined as a clonotype. Clonotypes were aligned to IMGT TRBV, TRBD and TRBJ reference segments using MiTCR v1.1. The analysis included only V-J combinations with a frequency above 0.0001, which together covered approximately 99% of the repertoires. A TCS score was defined as the ratio between F50 (clonal expansion) and ExV (chaos), using BLOSUM62-based TCRdist between CDR3 peptides within each V-J. Welch's t-statistics and random forest reduced 500 to 550 V-J features to 10 to 15, which were used in a naive Bayes classifier (R e1071). The Morisita-Horn index was used to measure how similar the thyroid and blood repertoires were. TCRdb redid the processing of the public reads, applying fastp at Q25 and MiXCR, and retained in-frame beta chains. Entries are consolidated by CDR3 protein sequence, retaining the most common genes and DNA. TCRdb's processing, not the study's, gives the V and J calls here. The sample table records roughly 570,000 distinct CDR3 sequences; approximately 44% of these occur just once. In total, the top ten clones hold 15% to 20% of the sample.

The CDR3 measures 14 amino acids from cysteine to phenylalanine. The entry retains the CDR3 DNA only, 42 bases that are in frame from base 1. Looking up the germline V gene yields CDR1 SNHLY and CDR2 FYNNEI. Between the V and J ends, shortened by 6 bases and 4 bases respectively, the junction contains 16 bases. Any patient with an uncontrolled infection, another autoimmune disease, pregnancy or lactation was excluded. Diagnoses were based on clinical symptoms, serum thyroxine and TRAb, thyroid ultrasound and orbital computed tomography. Trizol reagent was used to extract total RNA, and RNA quality was then checked on an Agilent 2100 Bioanalyzer. Results and caveats for the whole study, not just this receptor: A 13 V-J signature model separated ophthalmopathy from stable hyperthyroidism, with approximately 86% sensitivity and 81.08% specificity in cross-validation and 80%/75% in testing. Sample size was not statistically predetermined, and investigators were not blinded to group allocation. In validation, the model predicted progression to ophthalmopathy with roughly 70% sensitivity and 72% to 85% specificity, a median of 6.5 months before onset. Most expanded thyroid clonotypes (frequency above 0.001) were also detected in blood, suggesting blood repertoires may reflect thyroid immune responses.

Worth noting for this clonotype: No cognate antigen has been identified for it. The sample holds no much larger clone one base away, and base qualities are not on file.

The sequenced sample consisted of peripheral blood or thyroid tissue (not recorded which). The TCR comes from an adult woman with Graves' disease, either hyperthyroidism or ophthalmopathy (not recorded which). Recombination connected TRBV2 to TRBJ2-7, with no reliable assignment of the D segment. The DNA reads as follows: TGTGCCAGCAGCCAAGATGTCGGGCTGTACGAGCAGTACTTC. The translation is CASSQDVGLYEQYF.